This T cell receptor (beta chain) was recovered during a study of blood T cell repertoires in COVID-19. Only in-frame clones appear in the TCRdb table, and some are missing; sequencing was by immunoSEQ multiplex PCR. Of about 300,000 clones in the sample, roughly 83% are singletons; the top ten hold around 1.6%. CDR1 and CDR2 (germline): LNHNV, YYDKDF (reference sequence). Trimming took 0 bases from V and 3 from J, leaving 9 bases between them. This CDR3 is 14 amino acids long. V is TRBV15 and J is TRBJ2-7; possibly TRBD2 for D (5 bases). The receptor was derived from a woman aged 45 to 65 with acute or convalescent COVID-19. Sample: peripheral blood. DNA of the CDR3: TGTGCCACCAGCAGAGATACTAGTGTCTACGAGCAGTACTTC. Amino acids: CATSRDTSVYEQYF.